Presented here are 7 T cell receptor beta chains from one specimen sequenced in a study of T cells in localized non-small cell lung cancer. Assay used: immunoSEQ multiplex PCR; TCRdb lists only in-frame clones, some missing. This table holds fewer than 3,000 clones, under 25% found once. This specimen was lung tumor tissue, taken before any cancer treatment. These receptors came from a woman aged 35-75 years with stage I lung adenocarcinoma.

This clone was detected ten times or more. The rearrangement joins TRBV9 to TRBJ2-7; D ambiguous. The germline V and J ends were trimmed by 4 bases and 3 bases, with 8 bases remaining between them. The CDR3 is 12 residues long. CDR1 is SGDLS, CDR2 YYNGEE, per germline. The CDR3 DNA follows: TGTGCCAGCAGCTCAGGAAGCTACGAGCAGTACTTC. Translated: CASSSGSYEQYF.

The V and J genes are TRBV11-3 and TRBJ2-3, with D maybe TRBD2 (6 bases). The CDR3 contains 15 residues. The V end was cut by 3 bases, the J end by 1 base, with 11 bases between. The germline CDR1 and CDR2 sequences are SGHNT and YENEEA. The CDR3 sequence is CASSLSGDRTDTQYF. CDR3 bases: TGTGCCAGCAGCTTGTCGGGGGACCGCACAGATACGCAGTATTTT.

The chain links TRBV1 to TRBJ2-7; the table gives TRBD2 as D, unverified against the DNA. TRBV1 is a pseudogene. This CDR3 has 17 residues. The CDR3 bases are TGCACCAGCAGCCACTACGTACTAGCGGGGATAACCTACGAGCAGTACTTC. Amino acid sequence: CTSSHYVLAGITYEQYF.

There are a few counts of this clone. The V and J genes are TRBV11-3 and TRBJ2-4, with D possibly being TRBD2 (5 bases). Germline CDR1 is SGHNT and CDR2 is YENEEA. This CDR3 is built from 16 residues. With 4 bases removed from V and 0 bases from J, the gap between germline ends came to 13 bases. CDR3 sequence (DNA): TGTGCCAGCAGCTACATGGACGGGATAGCCAAAAACATTCAGTACTTC. It specifies CASSYMDGIAKNIQYF.

The chain links TRBV9 to TRBJ1-5; 9 nucleotides agree with TRBD1. V shed 7 bases, J shed 6 bases, and the junction held 8 bases outside the gene matches. This CDR3 comprises 14 residues. Germline CDR1 SGDLS, CDR2 YYNGEE. The CDR3 coding sequence is TGTGCCAGCGGGCTACAGGGGGCCGCTCAGCCCCAGCATTTT. Its translation is CASGLQGAAQPQHF.

This clone was seen only a few times. The chain employs TRBV11-3 and TRBJ1-6; no firm D call. With 5 bases removed from V and 10 bases from J, the gap between germline ends came to 15 bases. CDR3 length: 14 amino acids. Germline V gene sequence: CDR1 SGHNT, CDR2 YENEEA. The CDR3: CASSPRGEGSPLHF. In DNA form, the CDR3 reads TGTGCCAGCAGCCCCCGGGGAGAAGGATCACCCCTCCACTTT.

This clone was counted only a few times. The V and J genes are TRBV9 and TRBJ2-3; 8 nucleotides match TRBD2. Losses at the gene ends were 0 bases for V and 1 base for J; bases not matched to a gene: 4. This CDR3 has 16 amino acids. Germline V gene data show CDR1 as SGDLS and CDR2 as YYNGEE. The CDR3 protein is CASSVGRAGGTDTQYF. As DNA, the CDR3 is TGTGCCAGCAGCGTAGGGCGAGCGGGGGGCACAGATACGCAGTATTTT. Full variable domain (missing parts from reference TRBV9 and TRBJ2-3): DSGVTQTPKHLITATGQRVTLRCSPRSGDLSVYWYQQSLDQGLQFLIQYYNGEERAKGNILERFSAQQFPDLHSELNLSSLELGDSALYFCASSVGRAGGTDTQYFGPGTRLTVL.